One sample yielded the 28 T cell receptor beta chains listed below, sequenced in a study of OX40 agonist ivuxolimab in advanced cancers. The repertoire was sequenced with immunoSEQ multiplex PCR; TCRdb's copy has only in-frame clones and lacks some. The repertoire includes about 120,000 clones, around 89% of them detected once, and around 0.55% sits in the top ten. Here the sequenced sample was CD4+ or CD8+ T cells sorted from blood, taken in a trial of the OX40 agonist ivuxolimab. The origin of the receptors is an adult with an advanced solid tumor such as melanoma, head and neck, liver or kidney cancer.

J is TRBJ1-1 and V is TRBV12-5; TRBD1 matches 7 bases. V gave up 5 bases and J gave up 0 bases; unmatched junction bases: 9. The CDR3 contains 16 residues. Germline lookup yields CDR1 LGHNT and CDR2 FRNRAP. CDR3 in DNA: TGTGCTAGTGGTCAAGGACAGGTGGCAATGAACACTGAAGCTTTCTTT. Translating it yields CASGQGQVAMNTEAFF.

V and J are TRBV28 and TRBJ2-2; 10 bases fit TRBD1. The junction had 6 bases not matched to a gene; V was cut back by 5 bases and J by 6 bases. The CDR3 sequence is 15 residues long. Germline V gene lookup returns CDR1 MDHEN and CDR2 SYDVKM. The CDR3 region is CASSVPGQGSGELFF. CDR3 nucleotide sequence: TGTGCCAGCAGTGTGCCGGGACAGGGGTCCGGGGAGCTGTTTTTT. Full variable domain (remainder filled in from reference TRBV28 and TRBJ2-2): DVKVTQSSRYLVKRTGEKVFLECVQDMDHENMFWYRQDPGLGLRLIYFSYDVKMKEKGDIPEGYSVSREKKERFSLILESASTNQTSMYLCASSVPGQGSGELFFGEGSRLTVL.

This clone was detected a few times. This chain uses TRBV6-6 with TRBJ2-2; D possibly matches TRBD1 or TRBD2 (5 bases each). CDR1 and CDR2 (germline): MNHNY, SVGAGI (reference sequence). The CDR3 runs to 15 residues. The ends were cut back, 2 bases at V and 5 bases at J, with 12 bases in the middle. CDR3 amino acids: CASSYPERGTGELFF. The CDR3 DNA sequence: TGTGCCAGCAGTTACCCGGAGAGGGGAACCGGGGAGCTGTTTTTT.

The V and J genes are TRBV7-7 and TRBJ2-5; tentative D call: TRBD1 (6 bases). Looked up from germline, CDR1 is SSHAT and CDR2 is FNYEAQ (reference sequence). The CDR3 has 14 amino acids. Trimming shortened V by 1 base and J by 1 base, and 7 bases separated the two germline ends. The CDR3 DNA follows: TGTGCCAGCAGCTTAGGCAGGGGCCAAGAGACCCAGTACTTC. This codes for CASSLGRGQETQYF.

The rearrangement joins TRBV10-3 to TRBJ1-4, with TRBD1 matching 10 bases. Losses at the gene ends were 6 bases for V and 8 bases for J; bases not matched to a gene: 6. Looked up from germline, CDR1 is ENHRY and CDR2 is SYGVKD. This CDR3 contains 14 residues. The CDR3 sequence: CAISTGTGEEKLFF. CDR3 DNA: TGTGCCATCAGCACCGGGACAGGGGAGGAAAAACTGTTTTTT.

The chain couples TRBV27 to TRBJ2-5; D tentatively fits TRBD1 or TRBD2 (5 bases each). The germline V gene has CDR1 MNHEY and CDR2 SMNVEV (reference sequence). V was cut by 3 bases and J by 0 bases, with 14 bases left in between. This CDR3 region has 16 residues. The CDR3 spells CASSFGGRGYQETQYF. Written as DNA, the CDR3 is TGTGCCAGCAGTTTTGGGGGACGCGGGTACCAAGAGACCCAGTACTTC.

This clone appeared a single time. V gene TRBV19 combines with J gene TRBJ2-6; D might be TRBD1 (6 bases). V was clipped by 5 bases and J by 3 bases, with 11 bases between them. The CDR3 is made up of 15 amino acids. Germline CDR1 and CDR2: LNHDA and SQIVND (reference sequence). In DNA, the CDR3 is TGTGCCAGTAGTGTACAGGGTGTTGGGGCCAACGTCCTGACTTTC. It specifies CASSVQGVGANVLTF.

The V and J genes are TRBV7-2 and TRBJ2-7; D is perhaps TRBD1 (5 bases). Germline values: CDR1 SGHTA, CDR2 FQGNSA. V shed 8 bases and J shed 6 bases, with 14 bases lying between them. The CDR3 extends over 12 amino acids. CDR3 protein: CASGIQGGEQYF. CDR3 nucleotide sequence: TGTGCCAGCGGAATCCAGGGTGGCGAGCAGTACTTC.

The gene calls are TRBV27 and TRBJ1-6; D is unresolved. This CDR3 comprises 12 residues. Trimming removed 2 bases from V and 9 bases from J, with 5 bases in between. Per the germline V gene, CDR1 is MNHEY and CDR2 is SMNVEV (reference sequence). The CDR3 DNA reads TGTGCCAGCAGTTTACAAGGTTCACCCCTCCACTTT. It is translated as CASSLQGSPLHF.

The chain couples TRBV28 to TRBJ2-5; D not certain. CDR1 MDHEN and CDR2 SYDVKM come from the germline V gene. There are 15 residues in the CDR3. With 5 bases removed from V and 2 bases from J, the gap between germline ends came to 15 bases. CDR3 protein: CASSPTMVVQETQYF. For the CDR3, the DNA is TGTGCCAGCAGTCCCACGATGGTCGTGCAAGAGACCCAGTACTTC.

The chain recombines TRBV7-8 with TRBJ1-4; D may be TRBD1 (5 bases). The ends were cut back, 3 bases at V and 8 bases at J, with 19 bases in the middle. The length of the CDR3 is 16 residues. CDR1 is SGHVS, CDR2 FQNEAQ, per germline. CDR3 bases: TGTGCCAGCAGCTTTGGCGGGGCGGACATGAAGGAAAAACTGTTTTTT. This translates into CASSFGGADMKEKLFF.

The chain links TRBV15 to TRBJ2-3; TRBD2 is a possible D gene (7 bases). Per germline, CDR1 LNHNV and CDR2 YYDKDF (reference sequence). Trimming removed 1 base at V and 14 bases at J, with 13 bases between. This CDR3 region has 12 residues. The chain's CDR3 is CATSRVAGAPYF. As DNA, the CDR3 is TGTGCCACCAGCAGAGTGGCGGGGGCCCCGTATTTT. Complete variable domain (other parts from reference TRBV15 and TRBJ2-3): DAMVIQNPRYQVTQFGKPVTLSCSQTLNHNVMYWYQQKSSQAPKLLFHYYDKDFNNEADTPDNFQSRRPNTSFCFLDIRSPGLGDTAMYLCATSRVAGAPYFGPGTRLTVL.

The chain couples TRBV6-5 to TRBJ1-2; D unclear. This CDR3 has 11 amino acids. Germline CDR1 and CDR2: MNHEY and SVGAGI. V was pared by 6 bases and J by 8 bases, with 10 bases between. DNA of the CDR3: TGTGCCAGCAGCCCAGCAGAGGGCTACACCTTC. This gives the protein CASSPAEGYTF.

This clone was detected only once. For the CDR3, the DNA is TGTGCCTCCACAGTCCGCCGGACCGGGGAGCTGTTTTTT. Its protein is CASTVRRTGELFF. The J gene is TRBJ2-2, the V gene TRBV19, with no clear D. Between the trimmed V and J ends, which lost 11 bases and 5 bases, there was a span of 15 bases. This CDR3 spans 13 amino acids. From germline, CDR1 is LNHDA and CDR2 SQIVND (reference sequence). The variable domain in full, completed from reference TRBV19 and TRBJ2-2, reads DGGITQSPKYLFRKEGQNVTLSCEQNLNHDAMYWYRQDPGQGLRLIYYSQIVNDFQKGDIAEGYSVSREKKESFPLTVTSAQKNPTAFYLCASTVRRTGELFFGEGSRLTVL.

The chain has TRBV4-3 and TRBJ2-5, with 8 bases identical to TRBD2. The trim removed 0 bases at V and 7 bases at J, leaving 1 base unmatched. CDR1 is LGHNA, CDR2 YSLEER, per germline. The CDR3 consists of 13 residues. CDR3 coding DNA: TGCGCCAGCAGCCAAGATCGGGAGGGGACCCAGTACTTC. Translated, it gives CASSQDREGTQYF.

The CDR3 DNA sequence: TGTGCCAGCAGCCCCGGGACAGCTCTAGCCAAAAACATTCAGTACTTC. This gives the protein CASSPGTALAKNIQYF. The rearrangement links TRBV28 to TRBJ2-4; 7 nucleotides align to TRBD1. This CDR3 has 16 amino acids. J gave up 0 bases and V 6 bases, and 8 bases lay outside the gene matches. Germline V lookup: CDR1 MDHEN, CDR2 SYDVKM.

The chain joins TRBV6-1 to TRBJ2-7, with D uncertain. The CDR3 has 9 amino acids. V was cut by 11 bases and J by 3 bases, with 5 bases left in between. The V gene's germline CDR1 is MNHNS and CDR2 SASEGT. This CDR3 reads CASNYEQYF. The CDR3 nucleotides read TGTGCCTCCAACTACGAGCAGTACTTC.

As concerns this clone: The same CDR3 can be traced to other DNA sequences in this sample. The chain employs TRBV28 and TRBJ1-1; TRBD1 might be the D (5 bases). This CDR3 is built from 15 residues. Trimming removed 5 bases from V and 0 bases from J, with 13 bases in between. Germline V lookup: CDR1 MDHEN, CDR2 SYDVKM. This CDR3 reads CASSIPGGMNTEAFF. CDR3 DNA sequence: TGTGCCAGCAGTATCCCTGGGGGGATGAACACTGAAGCTTTCTTT.

This chain connects TRBV2 to TRBJ2-3, with D unclear. Germline loops: CDR1 SNHLY, CDR2 FYNNEI. Between the trimmed V and J ends, which lost 1 base and 3 bases, there was a span of 5 bases. The CDR3 loop spans 13 amino acids. Written as DNA, the CDR3 is TGTGCCAGCAGTGAAGAGGGAACAGATACGCAGTATTTT. Translated: CASSEEGTDTQYF.

The rearrangement links TRBV6-4 to TRBJ2-1; 9 bases match TRBD2. V was pared by 2 bases and J by 11 bases, with 13 bases of the junction left unmatched. CDR1 MRHNA and CDR2 SNTAGT come from the germline V gene. The CDR3 length is 16 residues. This CDR3 reads CASSDARTSVASQQFF. As DNA, the CDR3 is TGTGCCAGCAGTGACGCGAGGACTAGCGTTGCGAGTCAGCAGTTCTTC.

This chain links TRBV7-6 with TRBJ1-1; the D gene is possibly TRBD1 (5 bases). Trimming pared 5 bases from V and 5 bases from J, leaving 24 bases between. CDR1 is SGHVS, CDR2 FNYEAQ, per germline. This CDR3 has 17 residues. The CDR3 here is CASSPPSPGGAGTEAFF. CDR3 nucleotide sequence: TGTGCCAGCAGCCCCCCCTCTCCCGGGGGAGCAGGGACTGAAGCTTTCTTT.

The rearrangement joins TRBV7-9 to TRBJ2-7, with 7 bases matching TRBD1. With V trimmed by 4 bases and J by 0 bases, 15 bases remained unmatched. In germline, CDR1 is SEHNR, CDR2 FQNEAQ (reference sequence). CDR3 size: 18 residues. In DNA form, the CDR3 reads TGTGCCAGCAGCTCGGACAGGCGGGTCCCGACCCTCTCCTACGAGCAGTACTTC. This translates into CASSSDRRVPTLSYEQYF.

The genes are TRBV6-6 and TRBJ2-7, with 8 bases lining up with TRBD1. V was clipped by 5 bases and J by 4 bases; unmatched bases: 4. The V gene's germline CDR1 is MNHNY and CDR2 SVGAGI (reference sequence). This CDR3 spans 13 amino acids. In nucleotides, the CDR3 is TGTGCCAGCAGTGTGGACAGGGCTTACGAGCAGTACTTC. It translates to CASSVDRAYEQYF.

V gene TRBV7-8 combines with J gene TRBJ2-1; TRBD1 matches at 10 bases. Trimming took 3 bases from V and 7 from J; bases not matched to a gene: 6. Germline V lookup: CDR1 SGHVS, CDR2 FQNEAQ. The CDR3 covers 15 residues. Here the CDR3 reads CASSFATGGWNEQFF. CDR3 nucleotides: TGTGCCAGCAGCTTCGCGACAGGGGGCTGGAATGAGCAGTTCTTC.

Worth noting for this clone: The same CDR3 arises from other DNA sequences in this sample as well. V usage is TRBV7-2 and J usage is TRBJ2-5, with TRBD2 identical over 8 bases. V was clipped by 1 base and J by 1 base; unmatched bases: 5. Germline CDR1 and CDR2: SGHTA and FQGNSA. This CDR3 is 16 amino acids long. The CDR3 sequence: CASSLGPGGIQETQYF. CDR3 DNA sequence: TGTGCCAGCAGCTTAGGTCCGGGGGGGATCCAAGAGACCCAGTACTTC.

This clone was recorded once. The chain carries TRBV2 and TRBJ1-2, with a possible D match to TRBD1 (6 bases). Germline CDR1 SNHLY, CDR2 FYNNEI. CDR3 length: 14 amino acids. Trimming removed 6 bases from V and 3 bases from J, with 14 bases in between. In DNA form, the CDR3 reads TGTGCCAGCAGGAGTGGGGGGGCGGACTATGGCTACACCTTC. This codes for CASRSGGADYGYTF.

This chain uses TRBV6-6 with TRBJ2-1, with D possibly matching TRBD2 (6 bases). The CDR3 covers 13 residues. Germline V gene lookup returns CDR1 MNHNY and CDR2 SVGAGI (reference sequence). Trimming cost V 8 bases and J 1 base, with 9 bases left between them. CDR3 sequence (DNA): TGTGCCAGCGCGGGGACGTCCTACAATGAGCAGTTCTTC. It specifies CASAGTSYNEQFF.

CDR3 nucleotides: TGTGCCAGCAGTGAATGGAATAGAAATGAGCAGTTCTTC. It translates to CASSEWNRNEQFF. The J gene is TRBJ2-1, the V gene TRBV25-1; D is unclear. Per the germline V gene, CDR1 is MGHDK and CDR2 is SYGVNS. V was trimmed by 1 base and J by 7 bases, leaving 8 bases between them. There are 13 residues in the CDR3.